This is a list of T cell receptor beta chains from one sample in a study of T cell repertoires in cytomegalovirus infection. TCRdb reprocessed the reads via MiXCR and lists one record per CDR3 protein. The sample lists approximately 110,000 distinct CDR3 sequences; about 9.5% were seen once. Their specific antigens are unknown. Source material: PBMCs, sequenced either directly or after in vitro stimulation (not recorded which). Source of these receptors: a human donor in good health (CMV status not recorded). Some clones in this sample may be carry-over from other donors' samples. Each CDR3 is given with its conserved first and last residue. Clone size, where shown, is once, few, many, or a class for clones that have expanded.

TRBJ1-2,TRBV7-9,many,CASSSDSLYGYTF
TRBJ2-1,TRBV12-3/TRBV12-4,many,CASSLRLGVEFF
TRBJ2-3,TRBV23-1,many,CASSQSIGTSESLGPRSTDTQYF
TRBJ2-3,TRBV7-2,many,CASSLRDKGWFSTDTQYF
TRBJ1-1,TRBV2,few,CASSPTGGQNTEAFF
TRBJ2-3,TRBV7-9,few,CASSNTGTGTTDTQYF
TRBJ1-3,TRBV5-4,-,CASSRGTAAPSSGNTIYF
TRBJ2-7,TRBV7-9,few,CASRDGPYEQYF
TRBJ1-2,TRBV27,many,CASSPTRGRYGYTF
TRBJ2-7,TRBV20-1,many,CSARHPSGLEQYF
TRBJ1-6,TRBV4-2,few,CASSQTRDLGGPLHF
TRBJ2-1,TRBV14,-,CASSRNNEQFF
TRBJ2-1,TRBV4-1,few,CASSQGGRTANEQFF
TRBJ1-5,TRBV7-2,many,CASSPRRANQPQHF
TRBJ2-7,TRBV19,-,CASSTEAGLSHEQYF
TRBJ1-1,TRBV4-1,-,CASSPVQGDTEAFF
TRBJ2-1,TRBV12-3/TRBV12-4,many,CASSLEFRRGTSGRERGNEQFF
TRBJ1-1,TRBV7-9,few,CASSSAGQQLNTEAFF
TRBJ2-2,TRBV9,many,CASSVAGHSTGELFF
TRBJ1-5,TRBV19,few,CASSISSNQPQHF
TRBJ2-4,TRBV6-2/TRBV6-3,once,CASSYGWKNIQYF
TRBJ1-5,TRBV27,many,CASSFALPISNQPQHF
TRBJ2-5,TRBV19,many,CASSLLGGQETQYF
TRBJ2-3,TRBV24-1,-,CATRGPIADTQYF
TRBJ1-5,TRBV12-5,few,CASGLGQGKGEPQHF
TRBJ2-7,TRBV28,few,CASSFRTSTHEQYF
TRBJ2-1,TRBV5-4,few,CASSLAGRGRGYNEQFF
TRBJ2-1,TRBV28,-,CASSSLSDSYNEQFF
TRBJ2-4,TRBV12-3/TRBV12-4,many,CASSLRPADDKNIQYF
TRBJ1-4,TRBV6-2/TRBV6-3,few,CASRTLTGKLFF
TRBJ2-1,TRBV7-3,few,CASSTGTDSYNEQFF
TRBJ2-7,TRBV7-4,-,CASSHPGDYSYEQYF
TRBJ1-1,TRBV7-2,many,CASSLGQGALNTEAFF
TRBJ1-5,TRBV28,many,CAALPPSMGENQPQHF
TRBJ2-3,TRBV27,many,CASSLWAGGGADTQYF
TRBJ1-5,TRBV28,few,CASRITGAYSNQPQHF
TRBJ2-1,TRBV6-2/TRBV6-3,many,CASSNSGYEQFF
TRBJ2-1,TRBV4-2,-,CASSPEDGAGGDEQFF
TRBJ1-6,TRBV27,few,CASSLTAINSPLHF
TRBJ2-3,TRBV19,few,CASSKATDTQYF
TRBJ2-1,TRBV10-3,-,CAIRGTSGSSYNEQFF
TRBJ2-2,TRBV6-1,many,CASRVDRANTGELFF
TRBJ2-1,TRBV28,few,CASSSLPGGWQFF
TRBJ2-3,TRBV6-2/TRBV6-3,many,CASSYSSGRMDTQYF
TRBJ2-1,TRBV4-1,few,CASSQAPPAERSYNEQFF
TRBJ2-5,TRBV7-3,many,CASSLPGTTETQYF
TRBJ2-2,TRBV7-6,many,CASSLGGLAGETGELFF
TRBJ2-5,TRBV7-6,many,CASSRQFQETQYF